Described below is a single T cell receptor beta chain sequence and its context. CDR1 is SGHDT, CDR2 YYEEEE, per germline. The CDR3 has 13 amino acids. The germline V and J ends were trimmed by 5 bases and 6 bases, with 11 bases remaining between them. These data belong to a study of blood T cell repertoires in COVID-19. Overall study: The United States, Italy and Spain supplied acute and convalescent COVID-19 samples.

The data were produced by immunoSEQ multiplex PCR, yet TCRdb's version contains in-frame clones alone and is incomplete. This table has 140,000 to 150,000 clones, about 92% appearing once. This chain joins TRBV5-6 and TRBJ2-2; TRBD1 is a possible D gene (5 bases). This clonotype was sampled from a human donor in a cohort sampled during active COVID-19. Sequenced: peripheral blood. The CDR3 DNA sequence: TGTGCCAGCAGATCTGGGGCGCCCGGGGAGCTGTTTTTT. Its protein is CASRSGAPGELFF.